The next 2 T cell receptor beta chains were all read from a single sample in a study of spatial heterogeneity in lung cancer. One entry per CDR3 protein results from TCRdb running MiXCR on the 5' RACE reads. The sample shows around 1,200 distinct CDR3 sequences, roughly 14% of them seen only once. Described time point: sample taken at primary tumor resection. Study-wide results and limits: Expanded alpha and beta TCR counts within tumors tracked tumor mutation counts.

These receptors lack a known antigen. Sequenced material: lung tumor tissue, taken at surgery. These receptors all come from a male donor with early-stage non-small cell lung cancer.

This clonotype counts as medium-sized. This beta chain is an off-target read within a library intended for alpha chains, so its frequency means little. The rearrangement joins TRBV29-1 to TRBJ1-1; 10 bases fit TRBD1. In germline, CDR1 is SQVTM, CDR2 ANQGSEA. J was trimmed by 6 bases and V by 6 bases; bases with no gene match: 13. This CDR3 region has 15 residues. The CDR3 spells CSVHGQGGVWAEAFF. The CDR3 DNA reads TGCAGCGTCCACGGACAGGGGGGGGTGTGGGCTGAAGCTTTCTTT.

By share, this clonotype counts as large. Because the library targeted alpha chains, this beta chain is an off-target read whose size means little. CDR3 DNA: TGTGCCAGCAGCTCCGGGATTAGCGGGGTAGCCAAAAACATTCAGTACTTC. Protein product: CASSSGISGVAKNIQYF. This sequence joins TRBV7-8 and TRBJ2-4; the match to TRBD2 covers 8 bases. This CDR3 is 17 amino acids long. Per the germline V gene, CDR1 is SGHVS and CDR2 is FQNEAQ. The V segment lost 4 bases and the J segment 0 bases; nucleotides outside the gene matches: 8.